Reported below is one T cell receptor beta chain. Its antigen is as yet unknown. Naive CD8 populations comprised CD45RO-negative cells positively selected for CCR7, excluding terminally differentiated effector memory CD45RA+ cells. The sample originates from a study of shared clonotypes between healthy human individuals. Overall study: The donor pool was made up of two women and three men aged 18 to 49. Per donor, three plates held CD4 naive cells, three held CD4 memory, two held CD8 naive and one held CD8 memory. Study-level findings and limits: Sequencing depth was expected to influence donor clonotype sharing. Sharing across four donors was highest in naive CD4 (around 5%) and lowest in memory CD8 (approximately 0.4%).

Generated by immunoSEQ multiplex PCR, the TCRdb table keeps only in-frame clones and is missing some. The sample holds hundreds of thousands of clones; roughly 98% are singletons and the top ten take roughly 0.29%. Trimming at V came to 3 bases and at J to 6 bases, leaving 3 bases not matched to a gene. Germline V gene lookup returns CDR1 MDHEN and CDR2 SYDVKM. The CDR3 length is 15 residues. The clonotype comes from a man in his thirties or forties in good health. The sample taken for sequencing was naive CD8+ T cells sorted from blood. The rearrangement joins TRBV28 to TRBJ2-1; TRBD2 agrees at 12 bases. CDR3 protein: CASSFWTSGINEQFF. The CDR3 DNA reads as TGTGCCAGCAGTTTTTGGACTAGCGGGATCAATGAGCAGTTCTTC.